What follows describes a single T cell receptor (beta chain). Germline V CDR1 and CDR2: LNHNV, YYDKDF (reference sequence). V lost 5 bases and J lost 7; bases outside the gene matches: 14. This CDR3 comprises 16 residues. The protocol was immunoSEQ multiplex PCR, while the TCRdb copy is restricted to in-frame clones and leaves out a portion. The repertoire holds just under 550,000 clones, roughly 74% seen once, with 0.013% in the top ten. These data belong to a study of shared T cell receptors in the human thymus. These same records also appear under a second study, on human thymus T cells.

The chain employs TRBV15 and TRBJ2-5; 9 bases map to TRBD1. Source material: thymocytes. This clonotype was obtained from a boy under two years old with a congenital heart defect. The DNA for the CDR3 is TGTGCCACCAGCGGCTCATCTGGACAGGGGAGATGGACCCAGTACTTC. Translation gives CATSGSSGQGRWTQYF.